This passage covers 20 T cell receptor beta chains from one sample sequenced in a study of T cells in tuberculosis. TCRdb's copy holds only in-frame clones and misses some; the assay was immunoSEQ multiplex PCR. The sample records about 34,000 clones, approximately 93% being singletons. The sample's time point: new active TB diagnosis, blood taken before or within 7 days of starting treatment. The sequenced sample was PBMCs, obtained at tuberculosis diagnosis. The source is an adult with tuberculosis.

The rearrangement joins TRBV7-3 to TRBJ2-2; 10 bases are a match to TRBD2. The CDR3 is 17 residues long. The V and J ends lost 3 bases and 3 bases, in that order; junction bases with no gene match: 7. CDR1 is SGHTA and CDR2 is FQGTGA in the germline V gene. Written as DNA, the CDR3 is TGTGCCAGCAGCTTGAGCGGGAGGGCCCTCGACACCGGGGAGCTGTTTTTT. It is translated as CASSLSGRALDTGELFF.

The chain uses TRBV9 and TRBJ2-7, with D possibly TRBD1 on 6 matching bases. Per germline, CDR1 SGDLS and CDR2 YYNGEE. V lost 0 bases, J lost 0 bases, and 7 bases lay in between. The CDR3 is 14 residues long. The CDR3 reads CASSVGTASYEQYF. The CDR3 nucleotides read TGTGCCAGCAGCGTAGGGACAGCCTCCTACGAGCAGTACTTC.

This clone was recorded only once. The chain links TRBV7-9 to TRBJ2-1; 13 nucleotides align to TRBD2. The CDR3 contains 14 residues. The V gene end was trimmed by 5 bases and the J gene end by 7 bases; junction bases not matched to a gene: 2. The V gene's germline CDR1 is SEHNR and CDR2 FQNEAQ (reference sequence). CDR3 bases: TGTGCCAGCAGCCGGGGACTAGCGGGGAATGAGCAGTTCTTC. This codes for CASSRGLAGNEQFF.

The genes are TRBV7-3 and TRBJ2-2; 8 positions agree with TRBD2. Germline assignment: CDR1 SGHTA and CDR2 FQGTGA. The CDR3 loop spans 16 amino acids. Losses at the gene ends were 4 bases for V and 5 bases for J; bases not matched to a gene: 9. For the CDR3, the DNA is TGTGCCAGCAGCTCGATCAGCGGGAGTCAGACCGGGGAGCTGTTTTTT. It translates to CASSSISGSQTGELFF.

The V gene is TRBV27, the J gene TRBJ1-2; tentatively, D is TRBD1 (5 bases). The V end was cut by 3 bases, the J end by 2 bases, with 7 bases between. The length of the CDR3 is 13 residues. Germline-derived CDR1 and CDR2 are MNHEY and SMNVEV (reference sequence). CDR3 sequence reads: CASSLKGNYGYTF. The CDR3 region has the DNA TGTGCCAGCAGTTTGAAGGGGAACTATGGCTACACCTTC.

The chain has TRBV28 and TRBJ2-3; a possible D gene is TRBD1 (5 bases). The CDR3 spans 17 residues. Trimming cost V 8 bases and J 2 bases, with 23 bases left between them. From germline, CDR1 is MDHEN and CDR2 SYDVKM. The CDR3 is CASWPPTPVTDTDTQYF. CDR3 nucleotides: TGTGCCAGCTGGCCCCCTACCCCCGTGACAGACACAGATACGCAGTATTTT.

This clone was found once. DNA of the CDR3: TGTGCCAGCAGCTTGGAGGGGCAGGGGAACACTGAAGCTTTCTTT. Translation gives CASSLEGQGNTEAFF. The chain employs TRBV5-4 and TRBJ1-1; tentative D call: TRBD1 (5 bases). The CDR3 is made up of 15 amino acids. The V gene's germline CDR1 is SGHNT and CDR2 YYREEE (reference sequence). Trimming removed 0 bases at V and 1 base at J, with 10 bases between.

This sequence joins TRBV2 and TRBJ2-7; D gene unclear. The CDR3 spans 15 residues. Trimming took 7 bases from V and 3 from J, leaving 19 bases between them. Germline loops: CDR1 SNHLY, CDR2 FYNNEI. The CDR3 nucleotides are TGTGCCAGCAATGACGCTGGAAGCCGGAGCTACGAGCAGTACTTC. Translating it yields CASNDAGSRSYEQYF.

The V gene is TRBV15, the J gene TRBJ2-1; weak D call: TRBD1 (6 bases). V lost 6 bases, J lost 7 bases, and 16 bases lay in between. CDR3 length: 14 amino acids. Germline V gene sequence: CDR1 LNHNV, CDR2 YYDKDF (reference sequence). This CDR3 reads CATRKNTGWNEQFF. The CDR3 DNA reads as TGTGCCACCAGAAAAAACACAGGGTGGAATGAGCAGTTCTTC. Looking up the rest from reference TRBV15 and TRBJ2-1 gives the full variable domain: DAMVIQNPRYQVTQFGKPVTLSCSQTLNHNVMYWYQQKSSQAPKLLFHYYDKDFNNEADTPDNFQSRRPNTSFCFLDIRSPGLGDTAMYLCATRKNTGWNEQFFGPGTRLTVL.

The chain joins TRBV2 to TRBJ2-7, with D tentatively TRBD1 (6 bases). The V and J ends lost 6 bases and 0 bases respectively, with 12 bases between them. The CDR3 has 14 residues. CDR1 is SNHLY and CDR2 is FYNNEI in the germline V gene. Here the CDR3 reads CASRMRGSSYEQYF. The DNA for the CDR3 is TGTGCCAGCAGGATGAGGGGGAGCTCCTACGAGCAGTACTTC.

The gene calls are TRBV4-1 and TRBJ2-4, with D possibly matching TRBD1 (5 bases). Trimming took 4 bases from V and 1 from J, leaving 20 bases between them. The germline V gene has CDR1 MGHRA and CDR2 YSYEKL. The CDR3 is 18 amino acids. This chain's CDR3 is CASSPLGEGPLAKNIQYF. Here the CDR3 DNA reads TGCGCCAGCAGCCCCTTAGGGGAAGGACCCCTTGCCAAAAACATTCAGTACTTC.

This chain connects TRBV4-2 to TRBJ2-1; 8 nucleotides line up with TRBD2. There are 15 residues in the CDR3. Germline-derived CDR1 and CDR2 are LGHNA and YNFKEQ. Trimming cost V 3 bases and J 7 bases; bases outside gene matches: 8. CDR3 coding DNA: TGTGCCAGCAGCCACGAGGCGGGGGGCCGGAATGAGCAGTTCTTC. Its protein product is CASSHEAGGRNEQFF.

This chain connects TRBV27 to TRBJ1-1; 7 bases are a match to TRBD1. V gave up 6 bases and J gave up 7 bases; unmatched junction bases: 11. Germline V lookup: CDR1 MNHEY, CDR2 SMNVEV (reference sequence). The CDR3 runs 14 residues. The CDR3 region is CASSELQGMDEAFF. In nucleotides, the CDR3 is TGTGCCAGCAGCGAATTACAGGGGATGGATGAAGCTTTCTTT.

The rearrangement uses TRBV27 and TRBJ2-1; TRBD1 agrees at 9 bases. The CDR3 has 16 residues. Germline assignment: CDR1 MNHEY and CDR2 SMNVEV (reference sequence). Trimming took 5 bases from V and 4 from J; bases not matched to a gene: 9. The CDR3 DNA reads TGTGCCAGCAGTCCACAGGGGGCGGAGGTGTACAATGAGCAGTTCTTC. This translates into CASSPQGAEVYNEQFF.

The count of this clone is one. CDR3 DNA: TGCGCCAGCAGCCAAGAACAGGGGAACTCGTACTATGGCTACACCTTC. It is translated as CASSQEQGNSYYGYTF. V and J are TRBV4-1 and TRBJ1-2, with 7 bases that match TRBD1. V shed 0 bases and J 3 bases; nucleotides not matched to a gene: 7. The length of the CDR3 is 16 residues. Germline CDR1 is MGHRA and CDR2 is YSYEKL.

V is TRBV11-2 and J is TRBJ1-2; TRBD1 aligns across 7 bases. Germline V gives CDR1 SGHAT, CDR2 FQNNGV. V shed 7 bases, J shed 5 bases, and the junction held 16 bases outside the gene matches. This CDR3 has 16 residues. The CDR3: CASTPRGQGTWYGYTF. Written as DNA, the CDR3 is TGTGCCAGCACCCCTAGGGGGCAGGGGACATGGTATGGCTACACCTTC.

CDR3 nucleotides: TGTGCCAGCAGCTTAGGGTACAGGCGCGACACTGAAGCTTTCTTT. This codes for CASSLGYRRDTEAFF. The J gene is TRBJ1-1, the V gene TRBV11-3; weak D call: TRBD1 (5 bases). In germline, CDR1 is SGHNT, CDR2 YENEEA. Trimming stripped 1 base from V and 3 bases from J, with 12 bases between. This CDR3 has 15 residues.

DNA for the CDR3: TGCAGCGTTGTTTCGCTGACAGGGCCGCACATAGATACGCAGTATTTT. Translation: CSVVSLTGPHIDTQYF. This chain joins TRBV29-1 and TRBJ2-3, with 7 bases that match TRBD1. V shed 4 bases, J shed 5 bases, and the junction held 15 bases outside the gene matches. This CDR3 has 16 residues. Germline CDR1 and CDR2: SQVTM and ANQGSEA.

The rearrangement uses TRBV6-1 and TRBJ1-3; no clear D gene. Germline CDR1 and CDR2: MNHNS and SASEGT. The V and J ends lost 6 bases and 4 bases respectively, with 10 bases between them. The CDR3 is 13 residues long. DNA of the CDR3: TGTGCCAGCAGGCCTCAGGCCGGAAACACCATATATTTT. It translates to CASRPQAGNTIYF.

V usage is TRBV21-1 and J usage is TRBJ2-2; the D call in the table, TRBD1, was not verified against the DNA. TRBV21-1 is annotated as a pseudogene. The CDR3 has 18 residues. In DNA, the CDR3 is TGTGCCAGCAGCAAAGTTAGGAAACATCGGACAGGCCCCGGGGAGCTGTTTTTT. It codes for CASSKVRKHRTGPGELFF.